This section outlines one TCR beta chain sequence together with its context. This CDR3 is built from 17 residues. This table comes from immunoSEQ multiplex PCR, and its TCRdb copy is limited to in-frame clones, with some not included. The sample lists approximately 200,000 clones, approximately 90% occurring once. The sample belongs to a study of blood T cell repertoires in COVID-19. This rearrangement joins TRBV21-1 to TRBJ2-5; the listed D gene, TRBD1, was not tested against the DNA. TRBV21-1 is listed as a pseudogene. The sequence was obtained from a man between 25 and 39 years old who had recovered from COVID-19. Source material: PBMCs or T cells enriched from blood (not recorded which). The CDR3 bases are TGTGCCAGCAGCAAAGAGAGGATGGGGACAGGGGGAGAGACCCAGTACTTC. Amino acid sequence: CASSKERMGTGGETQYF.